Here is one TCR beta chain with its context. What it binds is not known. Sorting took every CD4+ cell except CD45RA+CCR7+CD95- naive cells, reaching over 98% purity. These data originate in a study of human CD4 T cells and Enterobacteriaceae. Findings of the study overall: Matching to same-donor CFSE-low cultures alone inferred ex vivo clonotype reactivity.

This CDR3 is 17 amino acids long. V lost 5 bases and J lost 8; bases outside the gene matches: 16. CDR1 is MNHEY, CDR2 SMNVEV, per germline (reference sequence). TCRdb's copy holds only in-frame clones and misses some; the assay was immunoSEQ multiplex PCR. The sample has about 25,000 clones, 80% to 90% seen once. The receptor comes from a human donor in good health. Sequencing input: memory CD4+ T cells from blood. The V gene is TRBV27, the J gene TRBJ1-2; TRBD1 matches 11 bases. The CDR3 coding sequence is TGTGCCAGCAGTCCACCCGGGACAGGGGGGAACGTGGGAGGCTACACCTTC. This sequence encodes CASSPPGTGGNVGGYTF.